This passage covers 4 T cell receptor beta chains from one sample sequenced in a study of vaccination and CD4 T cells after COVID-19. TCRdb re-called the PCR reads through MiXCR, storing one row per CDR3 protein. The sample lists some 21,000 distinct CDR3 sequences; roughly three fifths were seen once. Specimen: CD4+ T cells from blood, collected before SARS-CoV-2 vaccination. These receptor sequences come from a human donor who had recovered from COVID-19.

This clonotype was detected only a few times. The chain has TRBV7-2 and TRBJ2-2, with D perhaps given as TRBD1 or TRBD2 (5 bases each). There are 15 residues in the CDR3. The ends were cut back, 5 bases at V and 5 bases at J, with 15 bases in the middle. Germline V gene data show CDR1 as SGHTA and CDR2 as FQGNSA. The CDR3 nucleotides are TGTGCCAGCAGCCTGAGGGGTATTCGGACCGGGGAGCTGTTTTTT. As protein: CASSLRGIRTGELFF.

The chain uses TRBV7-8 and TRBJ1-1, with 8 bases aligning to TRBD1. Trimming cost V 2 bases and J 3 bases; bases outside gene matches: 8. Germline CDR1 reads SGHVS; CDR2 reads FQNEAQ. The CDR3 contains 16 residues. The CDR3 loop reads CASSLSQGAGDTEAFF. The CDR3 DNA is TGTGCCAGCAGCTTATCCCAGGGGGCGGGGGACACTGAAGCTTTCTTT.

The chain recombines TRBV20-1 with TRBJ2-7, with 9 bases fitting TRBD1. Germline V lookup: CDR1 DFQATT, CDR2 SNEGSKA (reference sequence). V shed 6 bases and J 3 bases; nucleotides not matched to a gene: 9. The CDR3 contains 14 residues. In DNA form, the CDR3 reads TGCAGTGCGAGAAAACAGGGGGCCAACTACGAGCAGTACTTC. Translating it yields CSARKQGANYEQYF.

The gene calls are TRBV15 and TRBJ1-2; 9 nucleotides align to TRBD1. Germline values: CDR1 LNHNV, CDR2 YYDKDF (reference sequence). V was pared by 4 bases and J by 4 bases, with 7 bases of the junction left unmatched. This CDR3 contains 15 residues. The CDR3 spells CATSKIGTGIYGYTF. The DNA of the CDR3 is TGTGCCACCAGCAAAATTGGGACAGGGATCTATGGCTACACCTTC. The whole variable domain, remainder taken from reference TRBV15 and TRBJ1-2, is DAMVIQNPRYQVTQFGKPVTLSCSQTLNHNVMYWYQQKSSQAPKLLFHYYDKDFNNEADTPDNFQSRRPNTSFCFLDIRSPGLGDTAMYLCATSKIGTGIYGYTFGSGTRLTVV.